The 12 T cell receptor beta chains in this list originate from one sample, sequenced in a study of blood T cell repertoires in COVID-19. The protocol was immunoSEQ multiplex PCR, while the TCRdb copy is restricted to in-frame clones and leaves out a portion. The sample lists about 240,000 clones, about 83% occurring once. The sample consisted of PBMCs or T cells enriched from blood (not recorded which). The receptors were sampled from a woman between 40 and 50 years old who had been exposed to COVID-19.

This clone was seen a single time. The chain has TRBV7-2 and TRBJ2-4; 15 bases match TRBD2. V lost 5 bases to trimming and J lost 8 bases; unmatched junction nucleotides: 7. The length of the CDR3 is 16 residues. Germline lookup yields CDR1 SGHTA and CDR2 FQGNSA. Here the CDR3 DNA reads TGTGCCAGCAGCCCAGGACTAGCGGGGGGGCTGGACATTCAGTACTTC. Translating it yields CASSPGLAGGLDIQYF. The full variable domain, rest sourced from reference TRBV7-2 and TRBJ2-4, is GAGVSQSPSNKVTEKGKDVELRCDPISGHTALYWYRQSLGQGLEFLIYFQGNSAPDKSGLPSDRFSAERTGGSVSTLTIQRTQQEDSAVYLCASSPGLAGGLDIQYFGAGTRLSVL.

The genes are TRBV7-2 and TRBJ1-5; D is perhaps TRBD1 (5 bases). Germline lookup yields CDR1 SGHTA and CDR2 FQGNSA. This CDR3 comprises 15 residues. Trimming took 5 bases from V and 11 from J, leaving 22 bases between them. The CDR3 nucleotides are TGTGCCAGCAGCACCGGAGGGACCCCAATCGGGTCCCAGCATTTT. Translation gives CASSTGGTPIGSQHF.

The genes are TRBV27 and TRBJ1-2; 7 positions match TRBD1. Trimming cost V 5 bases and J 3 bases; bases outside gene matches: 12. Germline-derived CDR1 and CDR2 are MNHEY and SMNVEV (reference sequence). The CDR3 loop spans 16 amino acids. Written as DNA, the CDR3 is TGTGCCAGCAGTCCCTCGGCAGGGGGAGGTGACTATGGCTACACCTTC. Translating it yields CASSPSAGGGDYGYTF.

The chain carries TRBV4-2 and TRBJ1-1, with TRBD1 matching over 8 bases. The trim removed 1 base at V and 7 bases at J, leaving 11 bases unmatched. The CDR3 is 16 residues long. Germline CDR1 and CDR2: LGHNA and YNFKEQ. The CDR3 reads CASSQGIDGTGVEAFF. The CDR3 nucleotides read TGTGCCAGCAGCCAAGGTATTGACGGGACAGGAGTTGAAGCTTTCTTT.

The CDR3 bases are TGTGCCAGTAGTACCCAGGCATGGGACACTGAAGCTTTCTTT. Its translation is CASSTQAWDTEAFF. This sequence joins TRBV19 and TRBJ1-1; D remains unclear. The V end was cut by 4 bases, the J end by 3 bases, with 12 bases between. The germline V gene encodes CDR1 LNHDA and CDR2 SQIVND (reference sequence). The CDR3 is made up of 14 amino acids.

This chain links TRBV7-2 with TRBJ2-7; the D gene is possibly TRBD1 (6 bases). This CDR3 has 13 amino acids. The V end was cut by 5 bases, the J end by 3 bases, with 11 bases between. Germline CDR1 SGHTA, CDR2 FQGNSA. CDR3 in DNA: TGTGCCAGCAGCCGGGAACAGGGCTACGAGCAGTACTTC. Amino acid sequence: CASSREQGYEQYF.

This clone came up once. The chain uses TRBV15 and TRBJ2-1; 7 bases line up with TRBD2. Trimming at V came to 8 bases and at J to 7 bases, leaving 14 bases not matched to a gene. Looked up from germline, CDR1 is LNHNV and CDR2 is YYDKDF (reference sequence). CDR3 length: 15 residues. The CDR3 DNA follows: TGTGCCACCGGGAGATTTGGTGGGGGGGGTAATGAGCAGTTCTTC. Amino acids: CATGRFGGGGNEQFF. Using reference TRBV15 and TRBJ2-1 for the parts outside the CDR3, the full variable domain is DAMVIQNPRYQVTQFGKPVTLSCSQTLNHNVMYWYQQKSSQAPKLLFHYYDKDFNNEADTPDNFQSRRPNTSFCFLDIRSPGLGDTAMYLCATGRFGGGGNEQFFGPGTRLTVL.

This chain connects TRBV28 to TRBJ1-5, with 7 bases identical to TRBD1. Germline-derived CDR1 and CDR2 are MDHEN and SYDVKM. The CDR3 spans 12 residues. V gave up 3 bases and J gave up 11 bases; unmatched junction bases: 4. The CDR3 sequence is CASSFDRVTQHF. DNA of the CDR3: TGTGCCAGCAGTTTCGACAGGGTTACCCAGCATTTT.

V is TRBV18 and J is TRBJ1-2; TRBD1 matches at 7 bases. The germline CDR1 and CDR2 sequences are KGHSH and LQKENI. After removal of 5 bases from V and 0 bases from J, the junction contained 9 bases not matched to a gene. The CDR3 length is 16 residues. This chain's CDR3 is CASSSATGQANYGYTF. The CDR3 DNA is TGTGCCAGCTCATCCGCGACAGGGCAAGCTAACTATGGCTACACCTTC.

This chain's CDR3 is CASRSRADTQYF. In DNA, the CDR3 is TGTGCCAGCAGAAGCCGAGCAGATACGCAGTATTTT. This sequence joins TRBV6-5 and TRBJ2-3; no clear D gene. This CDR3 has 12 amino acids. Germline CDR1 and CDR2: MNHEY and SVGAGI. Trimming removed 6 bases at V and 4 bases at J, with 8 bases between.

The rearrangement uses TRBV4-3 and TRBJ1-5; weak D call: TRBD1 (5 bases). In germline, CDR1 is LGHNA, CDR2 YSLEER. The V end was cut by 1 base, the J end by 0 bases, with 16 bases between. The CDR3 contains 18 residues. The CDR3 region is CASSQGSGAAYSNQPQHF. The CDR3 coding sequence is TGCGCCAGCAGCCAAGGGAGCGGGGCAGCCTATAGCAATCAGCCCCAGCATTTT.

This clone was observed once. The gene calls are TRBV7-2 and TRBJ2-5, with 12 bases fitting TRBD2. V shed 3 bases and J 2 bases; nucleotides not matched to a gene: 4. Germline CDR1 reads SGHTA; CDR2 reads FQGNSA. CDR3 size: 16 residues. The CDR3 coding sequence is TGTGCCAGCAGCTTTGCCCTAGCGGGGGGGCAAGAGACCCAGTACTTC. Translating it yields CASSFALAGGQETQYF.